Listed below are T cell receptor beta chains from one sample, sequenced in a study of CD8 T cells in ankylosing spondylitis. TCRdb called the 5' RACE reads again in MiXCR, with one record for every CDR3 protein. Of a few hundred thousand distinct CDR3 sequences in the sample, about 20% were seen once. The sample comprised blood, either unsorted or a sorted T cell fraction (not recorded which). Receptors originate from a male donor with ankylosing spondylitis. Both conserved end residues are part of each CDR3. The size of a clone is reported for some rows only, either as once, few or many, or as a class for expanded clones.

CASPDREASAETQYF,TRBV10-3,few,TRBJ2-5
CASSLSGATYNEQFF,TRBV7-2,many,TRBJ2-1
CSANLSGRKYEQYF,TRBV20-1,NA,TRBJ2-7
CASSWDRGGGRSLHF,TRBV27,NA,TRBJ1-6
CASRGTGFSADTQYF,TRBV2,NA,TRBJ2-3
CASSLAGADGYTF,TRBV5-1,once,TRBJ1-2
CSARDPTGHSPLHF,TRBV20-1,NA,TRBJ1-6
CASSPLTLRTGDTEAFF,TRBV16,many,TRBJ1-1
CSSSLTRSYNEQFF,TRBV29-1,NA,TRBJ2-1
CASSVGLAGHADTQYF,TRBV9,NA,TRBJ2-3
CASRKGADSYEQYF,TRBV19,few,TRBJ2-7
CATSRVTGQYYHYEQYF,TRBV15,NA,TRBJ2-7